Presented here are 3 T cell receptor beta chains from one specimen sequenced in a study of T cell repertoires in aging, cancer and after chemotherapy. TRB rearrangements spanning V, D and J were amplified using mixed TRB-A/B primers. Each CDR3 protein gets one entry after TCRdb re-called the multiplex PCR reads with MiXCR. The sample includes about 8,600 distinct CDR3 sequences, 25% of them seen just once. TCR beta rearrangements were amplified from peripheral blood genomic DNA. Sequencing was done on a sample of blood. These receptors all stem from a human donor with a blood cancer.

V usage is TRBV29-1 and J usage is TRBJ2-5; 9 bases map to TRBD1. CDR1 is SQVTM, CDR2 ANQGSEA, per germline. This CDR3 has 14 amino acids. J gave up 3 bases and V 3 bases, and 5 bases lay outside the gene matches. The CDR3 is CSVDGTGREETQYF. The CDR3 DNA is TGCAGCGTTGACGGGACAGGGCGGGAAGAGACCCAGTACTTC. The full variable domain, its missing parts supplied by reference TRBV29-1 and TRBJ2-5, is SAVISQKPSRDICQRGTSLTIQCQVDSQVTMMFWYRQQPGQSLTLIATANQGSEATYESGFVIDKFPISRPNLTFSTLTVSNMSPEDSSIYLCSVDGTGREETQYFGPGTRLLVL.

CDR3 region: CAISESGAGANVLTF. CDR3 DNA: TGTGCCATCAGTGAGTCGGGGGCTGGGGCCAACGTCCTGACTTTC. The J gene is TRBJ2-6, the V gene TRBV10-3, with D perhaps assigned TRBD1 or TRBD2 (5 bases each). CDR1 and CDR2 (germline): ENHRY, SYGVKD. This CDR3 region has 15 residues. V dropped 0 bases and J dropped 2 bases, with 5 bases sitting between them.

CDR3 in amino acids: CASSQLAGKIFF. Here the CDR3 DNA reads TGTGCCAGCAGCCAACTAGCGGGTAAGATTTTCTTC. This rearrangement joins TRBV7-2 to TRBJ2-1, with 9 bases lining up with TRBD2. CDR3 length equals 12 residues. The germline V gene encodes CDR1 SGHTA and CDR2 FQGNSA. With V trimmed by 5 bases and J by 16 bases, 9 bases remained unmatched.